This T cell receptor (beta chain) appears in the sequencing data of a study of cytomegalovirus exposure and HLA in healthy donors. Study observations and caveats: The authors judged a highly shared variant cluster likely a sequencing artifact. Later work found that TCR association rates differed between HLA loci; DRB1 had the most and HLA-C the fewest. Available immune exposure information covered CMV serostatus only. Another analysis was done later, and it associated approximately 17,000 TCR beta sequences with HLA alleles at 0.05 false discovery rate.

It was with 60 Vbeta and 13 Jbeta primers that the PCR ran. Profiling relied on immunoSEQ multiplex PCR, and the TCRdb table lists in-frame clones only, not all of them. The repertoire has about 130,000 clones, around three quarters of them found once; the top ten carry more than 4%. Concerning this clone: The target antigen is unknown.

The CDR3 totals 14 residues. V was pared by 4 bases and J by 3 bases, with 12 bases between. CDR1 and CDR2 from the germline V gene are SNHLY and FYNNEI. The gene calls are TRBV2 and TRBJ1-1; D possibly corresponds to TRBD1 (6 bases). Sequenced sample: PBMCs. The clonotype was recovered from a male donor in good health and CMV-seropositive. The CDR3 loop reads CASSGRQVYTEAFF. The CDR3 DNA follows: TGTGCCAGCAGTGGGCGACAGGTCTACACTGAAGCTTTCTTT. The variable domain in full, with the rest retrieved from reference TRBV2 and TRBJ1-1, is EPEVTQTPSHQVTQMGQEVILRCVPISNHLYFYWYRQILGQKVEFLVSFYNNEISEKSEIFDDQFSVERPDGSNFTLKIRSTKLEDSAMYFCASSGRQVYTEAFFGQGTRLTVV.